The 23 T cell receptor beta chains in this list originate from one sample, sequenced in a study of cytomegalovirus exposure and HLA in healthy donors (dated by TCRdb to about 2017). Library prep was done by the immunoSEQ multiplex PCR assay. This is the immuneACCESS table as TCRdb keeps it, with only in-frame sequences that have V and J called. A part of the clones is gone; compared with another copy, unresolved V genes explain less than half, and the rest is unexplained. In all, the sample holds 200,000 or so clones, and approximately 80% of those were seen once. 10% to 15% of the sample belongs to the ten largest clones. Sequenced: PBMCs. These receptor sequences come from a woman aged 25 to 39 in good health and CMV-seropositive.

This clone was detected only a few times. The V gene is TRBV6-6, the J gene TRBJ2-7; 7 bases align to TRBD2. CDR3 size: 14 residues. The junction had 6 bases not matched to a gene; V was cut back by 4 bases and J by 3 bases. CDR1 and CDR2 from the germline V gene are MNHNY and SVGAGI (reference sequence). This CDR3 reads CASSLAGEVYEQYF. The CDR3 region has the DNA TGTGCCAGCAGTTTGGCGGGAGAGGTCTACGAGCAGTACTTC.

The V and J genes are TRBV4-1 and TRBJ2-2, with a possible D match to TRBD2 (7 bases). The CDR3 is made up of 18 amino acids. V lost 4 bases, J lost 7 bases, and 25 bases lay in between. Germline V CDR1 and CDR2: MGHRA, YSYEKL. The CDR3: CASSLSLGGLPGDGELFF. CDR3 sequence (DNA): TGCGCCAGCAGCCTCTCCCTGGGGGGGCTCCCGGGGGACGGGGAGCTGTTTTTT.

The gene calls are TRBV5-6 and TRBJ1-1; TRBD1 agrees at 7 bases. CDR3 size: 13 residues. The ends lost 5 bases at V and 5 bases at J; junction bases unmatched: 6. Germline V gene data show CDR1 as SGHDT and CDR2 as YYEEEE. The CDR3 reads CASSMTGKTEAFF. In nucleotides, the CDR3 is TGTGCCAGCAGTATGACAGGGAAAACTGAAGCTTTCTTT. The full variable domain, its missing parts supplied by reference TRBV5-6 and TRBJ1-1, is DAGVTQSPTHLIKTRGQQVTLRCSPKSGHDTVSWYQQALGQGPQFIFQYYEEEERQRGNFPDRFSGHQFPNYSSELNVNALLLGDSALYLCASSMTGKTEAFFGQGTRLTVV.

This clone appeared a single time. The chain couples TRBV13 to TRBJ2-1; 7 positions match TRBD2. The germline gives CDR1 PRHDT, CDR2 FYEKMQ (reference sequence). The CDR3 contains 14 residues. Trimming took 3 bases from V and 8 from J; bases not matched to a gene: 7. The DNA of the CDR3 is TGTGCCAGCAGCTTCGGCGGACTAGTTTATGAGCAGTTCTTC. It translates to CASSFGGLVYEQFF.

This chain joins TRBV5-1 and TRBJ2-7; 10 bases line up with TRBD2. Unmatched junction bases numbered 16, after V lost 1 base and J lost 0 bases. Looked up from germline, CDR1 is SGHRS and CDR2 is YFSETQ. The CDR3 sequence is 20 residues long. The CDR3 DNA is TGCGCCAGCAGCTTGCTCGGAGCAAGCGGGAGGGAAGGTAGCTCCTACGAGCAGTACTTC. This encodes CASSLLGASGREGSSYEQYF.

This sequence joins TRBV10-3 and TRBJ1-5; no clear D. Germline CDR1 is ENHRY and CDR2 is SYGVKD. V was shortened by 0 bases and J by 7 bases, with 10 bases between the two germline ends. The CDR3 contains 14 residues. The CDR3 bases are TGTGCCATCAGTGAGTCGGGCAGTGTCCAGCCCCAGCATTTT. Translated: CAISESGSVQPQHF.

This rearrangement joins TRBV27 to TRBJ1-5; a possible D gene is TRBD1 (5 bases). The CDR3 extends over 14 amino acids. The germline CDR1 and CDR2 sequences are MNHEY and SMNVEV (reference sequence). Trimming left V 5 bases short and J 4 bases short, with 12 bases between. CDR3 sequence: CASSLRDSNQPQHF. The CDR3 nucleotides are TGTGCCAGCAGTCTACGGGACTCAAATCAGCCCCAGCATTTT.

The chain carries TRBV7-2 and TRBJ2-3, with 7 bases aligning to TRBD1. Trimming at V came to 5 bases and at J to 1 base, leaving 3 bases not matched to a gene. The CDR3 is 14 residues long. CDR1 SGHTA and CDR2 FQGNSA come from the germline V gene. Written as DNA, the CDR3 is TGTGCCAGCAGCCGGGACAGCGGCACAGATACGCAGTATTTT. Encoded protein: CASSRDSGTDTQYF.

V usage is TRBV6-5 and J usage is TRBJ1-1; D is undetermined. CDR3 length: 15 residues. V gave up 5 bases and J gave up 1 base, with 14 bases separating them. Germline CDR1 and CDR2: MNHEY and SVGAGI. In DNA, the CDR3 is TGTGCCAGCAGTCCCCAGGTTAATCGGAACACTGAAGCTTTCTTT. Amino acids: CASSPQVNRNTEAFF.

The chain has TRBV28 and TRBJ1-1; 7 positions agree with TRBD1. This CDR3 spans 12 amino acids. In germline, CDR1 is MDHEN, CDR2 SYDVKM. V lost 10 bases, J lost 1 base, and 3 bases stayed unmatched. The CDR3 DNA reads TGTGCCACCCGACAGGGGAACACTGAAGCTTTCTTT. Encoded protein: CATRQGNTEAFF.

In its sample, this clone was seen a few times. The gene calls are TRBV2 and TRBJ1-2, with D possibly being TRBD1 (5 bases). This CDR3 comprises 14 residues. V gave up 8 bases and J gave up 2 bases, with 15 bases separating them. CDR1 SNHLY and CDR2 FYNNEI come from the germline V gene. CDR3 coding DNA: TGTGCCAGCTTCGGGGGTTTTAGGAACTATGGCTACACCTTC. Its translation: CASFGGFRNYGYTF.

The chain uses TRBV2 and TRBJ1-1; TRBD1 matches at 7 bases. CDR1 and CDR2 (germline): SNHLY, FYNNEI. Germline trimming cut 5 bases from V and 4 bases from J; bases unmatched to any gene: 13. This CDR3 is 16 amino acids long. The CDR3 DNA reads as TGTGCCAGCAGTAACGACAGGGAGACCTTGGGCACTGAAGCTTTCTTT. Its translation is CASSNDRETLGTEAFF.

V is TRBV27 and J is TRBJ1-4; a possible D gene is TRBD1 (6 bases). The CDR3 is made up of 14 amino acids. Germline CDR1 reads MNHEY; CDR2 reads SMNVEV (reference sequence). The ends were cut back, 3 bases at V and 8 bases at J, with 13 bases in the middle. CDR3 in amino acids: CASSLGGAGEKLFF. The CDR3 DNA is TGTGCCAGCAGTTTGGGGGGGGCCGGGGAAAAACTGTTTTTT.

This rearrangement joins TRBV18 to TRBJ1-2; TRBD1 matches at 9 bases. Germline V gene sequence: CDR1 KGHSH, CDR2 LQKENI. V was clipped by 0 bases and J by 11 bases; unmatched bases: 16. The CDR3 runs 17 residues. The CDR3 sequence: CASSPPRDRVVNRSYTF. In nucleotides, the CDR3 is TGTGCCAGCTCACCACCGAGGGACAGGGTGGTAAATAGGAGTTACACCTTC.

The V call is TRBV6-6, the J call TRBJ2-4, with D tentatively TRBD2 (5 bases). V was clipped by 7 bases and J by 0 bases, with 10 bases between them. The CDR3 covers 14 residues. The germline CDR1 and CDR2 sequences are MNHNY and SVGAGI (reference sequence). The CDR3 loop is CASKGGLAKNIQYF. The CDR3 DNA sequence: TGTGCCAGCAAGGGCGGGTTAGCCAAAAACATTCAGTACTTC.

This clone was detected only a few times. The chain uses TRBV5-1 and TRBJ2-1, with D possibly TRBD2 on 5 matching bases. V was pared by 3 bases and J by 7 bases, with 20 bases between. The CDR3 consists of 16 residues. Germline assignment: CDR1 SGHRS and CDR2 YFSETQ. Here the CDR3 DNA reads TGCGCCAGCAGCTCGAGCGGCGCAACCCAAGTAAATGAGCAGTTCTTC. Amino acids: CASSSSGATQVNEQFF.

V and J are TRBV25-1 and TRBJ1-3; TRBD1 is a possible D gene (5 bases). V was trimmed by 4 bases and J by 4 bases, leaving 17 bases between them. The CDR3 is 16 residues long. CDR1 is MGHDK, CDR2 SYGVNS, per germline. The CDR3 sequence: CASSAWGGSKGNTIYF. CDR3 DNA sequence: TGTGCCAGCAGTGCCTGGGGGGGGTCGAAGGGAAACACCATATATTTT.

The chain has TRBV5-1 and TRBJ2-7; 12 nucleotides line up with TRBD2. Looked up from germline, CDR1 is SGHRS and CDR2 is YFSETQ. The V gene end was trimmed by 6 bases and the J gene end by 4 bases; junction bases not matched to a gene: 8. This CDR3 has 15 residues. The CDR3 DNA reads as TGCGCCAGCACCCCTAGCGGGAGGGCGGGGTACGAGCAGTACTTC. Residues: CASTPSGRAGYEQYF.

This chain links TRBV5-1 with TRBJ1-5; the D gene is possibly TRBD1 (5 bases). V dropped 0 bases and J dropped 7 bases, with 17 bases sitting between them. The CDR3 is 16 residues long. Germline CDR1 reads SGHRS; CDR2 reads YFSETQ. Written as DNA, the CDR3 is TGCGCCAGCAGCTTGGGTGTGGGGCAAGGGATCCAGCCCCAGCATTTT. Translating gives CASSLGVGQGIQPQHF. The full variable domain, rest sourced from reference TRBV5-1 and TRBJ1-5, is KAGVTQTPRYLIKTRGQQVTLSCSPISGHRSVSWYQQTPGQGLQFLFEYFSETQRNKGNFPGRFSGRQFSNSRSEMNVSTLELGDSALYLCASSLGVGQGIQPQHFGDGTRLSIL.

This rearrangement joins TRBV4-2 to TRBJ1-5, with D perhaps matching TRBD1 (5 bases). Germline loops: CDR1 LGHNA, CDR2 YNFKEQ. V was trimmed by 5 bases and J by 10 bases, leaving 15 bases between them. This CDR3 is 13 amino acids long. In nucleotides, the CDR3 is TGTGCCAGCAGCGCAACCGGGGGGGGACCCCAGCATTTT. Its translation is CASSATGGGPQHF.

A single count supports this clone. The chain has TRBV5-4 and TRBJ2-5, with 8 bases identical to TRBD1. The CDR3 covers 15 residues. J gave up 5 bases and V 4 bases, and 10 bases lay outside the gene matches. Germline V gene sequence: CDR1 SGHNT, CDR2 YYREEE (reference sequence). CDR3 in amino acids: CASSTQQGAWETQYF. DNA of the CDR3: TGTGCCAGCAGCACCCAGCAGGGGGCATGGGAGACCCAGTACTTC.

The rearrangement links TRBV28 to TRBJ1-2; D not certain. Looked up from germline, CDR1 is MDHEN and CDR2 is SYDVKM. The CDR3 has 13 amino acids. Between the trimmed V and J ends, which lost 6 bases and 7 bases, there was a span of 15 bases. CDR3 sequence (DNA): TGTGCCAGCAGCCTCCCCCCCCCGGGTGGCTACACCTTC. It is translated as CASSLPPPGGYTF.

This chain uses TRBV27 with TRBJ1-2; 7 bases map to TRBD1. The germline gives CDR1 MNHEY, CDR2 SMNVEV (reference sequence). This CDR3 has 14 residues. J was trimmed by 8 bases and V by 6 bases; bases with no gene match: 12. CDR3 residues: CASRVGTALGGYTF. CDR3 sequence (DNA): TGTGCCAGCAGGGTCGGGACAGCGCTTGGGGGCTACACCTTC.